At least ten counts were recorded for the clone carrying this T cell receptor beta chain. Whenever a sample was processed, at least 6 million PBMCs were isolated. The CDR3 consists of 17 residues. V lost 4 bases and J 0 bases, leaving 19 bases between the germline ends. Germline V gene sequence: CDR1 LGHDT, CDR2 YNNKEL (reference sequence). The data belong to a study of blood T cells in healthy people across ages. A sample-barcoded 5' primer and a J-beta primer mix were used in a second PCR of roughly 7 to 11 cycles. TCRdb independently ran MiXCR on the 5' RACE reads; one entry per CDR3 protein. The sample carries around 670,000 distinct CDR3 sequences, around 31% recorded once.

The sequence was collected from a woman of 80 years or more in good health. The chain links TRBV3-1 to TRBJ2-7; D might be TRBD2 (6 bases). The sequencing sample was made of blood. This CDR3 reads CASSRKGGGASSYEQYF. As DNA, the CDR3 is TGTGCCAGCAGCCGCAAGGGTGGAGGGGCTAGCTCCTACGAGCAGTACTTC.